This T cell receptor beta chain derives from a study of cytomegalovirus exposure and HLA in healthy donors. The PCR contained 60 Vbeta and 13 Jbeta primers. The data were produced by immunoSEQ multiplex PCR, yet TCRdb's version contains in-frame clones alone and is incomplete. Of roughly 250,000 clones listed, 70% to 90% are singletons. As regards this clone: Its target is not known.

Germline V lookup: CDR1 SGHDT, CDR2 YYEEEE. The V segment lost 4 bases and the J segment 7 bases; nucleotides outside the gene matches: 8. The CDR3 is 16 residues long. Study-wide results and caveats: Later on, a genetic analysis was performed. It linked a missense variant in DCLRE1C with V- and J-gene trimming of TCR beta.

The material sequenced was PBMCs. The V and J genes are TRBV5-6 and TRBJ1-4; TRBD1 matches at 12 bases. This sequence was found in a woman aged 40 to 55 in good health and CMV-seropositive. The DNA of the CDR3 is TGTGCCAGCAGCCAAGATCGGGGACAGGGGGCTGAAAAACTGTTTTTT. Encoded protein: CASSQDRGQGAEKLFF.